This T cell receptor (beta chain) was retrieved from a study of CD8 T cell repertoires and HIV-1 epitope variants. Study at large: Controls were a CMV, EBV and flu pool, Ebola AY9, and no peptide. The baseline condition was 1M T cells left uncultured.

The CDR3 loop spans 13 amino acids. V dropped 8 bases and J dropped 5; count of bases not matched to a gene: 6. CDR1 and CDR2 (germline): SNHLY, FYNNEI. Libraries were prepared by immunoSEQ multiplex PCR; TCRdb keeps only in-frame clonotypes and omits some of them. The sample lists thousands of clones, around two thirds occurring once. Only a few counts were recorded for this clone. Its antigen is as yet unknown. This TCR was recovered from a male donor with HIV. The sequenced material came from cultured CD8+ T cells derived from PBMCs. V usage is TRBV2 and J usage is TRBJ1-1, with TRBD1 matching over 9 bases. The CDR3 DNA sequence: TGTGCCAGCCGCGGGACAGGGAGTACTGAAGCTTTCTTT. It specifies CASRGTGSTEAFF.